This passage covers 29 T cell receptor beta chains from one sample sequenced in a study of response to subunit inactivated influenza vaccine (dated by TCRdb to about 2018). The library was produced with RT-PCR. The sequencing machine was an Illumina HiSeq 2500. The public reads were reanalyzed by TCRdb: fastp trimming at Q25, MiXCR alignment, in-frame beta chains only. Every entry covers one CDR3 protein and lists the most common genes and DNA from its rows. The sample profile shows 610,000 or so distinct CDR3 sequences; around 15% of them were found once. The leading ten clones occupy 11% of the sample. The input for sequencing was PBMCs from blood, taken 11 to 12 days after vaccination. Source of these receptors: a middle-aged man who received an inactivated influenza vaccine. Donor details come from another sample of the same person, matched by shared clones.

The CDR3 reads CASRFGQEYEQYF. In DNA, the CDR3 is TGTGCCAGCAGGTTCGGACAGGAATACGAGCAGTACTTC. The V call is TRBV2, the J call TRBJ2-7; 7 positions agree with TRBD1. The CDR3 has 13 amino acids. V gave up 6 bases and J gave up 4 bases; unmatched junction bases: 6. The germline gives CDR1 SNHLY, CDR2 FYNNEI. Full variable domain (remainder filled in from reference TRBV2 and TRBJ2-7): EPEVTQTPSHQVTQMGQEVILRCVPISNHLYFYWYRQILGQKVEFLVSFYNNEISEKSEIFDDQFSVERPDGSNFTLKIRSTKLEDSAMYFCASRFGQEYEQYFGPGTRLTVT.

V usage is TRBV20-1 and J usage is TRBJ1-2; D is unclear. This CDR3 region has 13 residues. Trimming shortened V by 6 bases and J by 3 bases, and 14 bases separated the two germline ends. CDR1 is DFQATT, CDR2 SNEGSKA, per germline (reference sequence). The CDR3 region is CSAPTENYYGYTF. Written as DNA, the CDR3 is TGCAGTGCCCCAACAGAGAACTACTATGGCTACACCTTC.

This chain uses TRBV6-1 with TRBJ2-6; D assignment may be TRBD1 or TRBD2 (6 bases each). The CDR3 runs to 16 residues. The germline V gene has CDR1 MNHNS and CDR2 SASEGT. The ends were cut back, 7 bases at V and 4 bases at J, with 17 bases in the middle. The DNA for the CDR3 is TGTGCCAGCACCCTGCAAGGGGGGCTGGGGGCCAACGTCCTGACTTTC. It is translated as CASTLQGGLGANVLTF.

This clonotype was picked up a small number of times. The chain recombines TRBV6-2 or TRBV6-3 with TRBJ2-2, with D possibly matching TRBD2 (5 bases). Germline-derived CDR1 and CDR2 are MNHEY and SVGEGT. The V gene lost 2 bases and the J gene lost 7 bases, with 17 bases spanning the gap. This CDR3 is 16 amino acids long. CDR3 sequence (DNA): TGTGCCAGCAGTTACCCCGCGACATCCGGGGACGGGGAGCTGTTTTTT. Its translation: CASSYPATSGDGELFF.

This clonotype was found a few times. The chain recombines TRBV5-1 with TRBJ1-4; TRBD1 aligns across 9 bases. This CDR3 contains 18 residues. CDR1 SGHRS and CDR2 YFSETQ come from the germline V gene. V dropped 4 bases and J dropped 0; count of bases not matched to a gene: 10. The CDR3, as DNA: TGCGCCAGCAGCCCATTCGGACAGGGGACTTCAACTAATGAAAAACTGTTTTTT. Translated: CASSPFGQGTSTNEKLFF.

The CDR3 sequence is CASSPGTGGVADTQYF. The CDR3 nucleotides are TGTGCCAGCAGCCCCGGGACAGGGGGTGTGGCAGATACGCAGTATTTT. The chain uses TRBV7-9 and TRBJ2-3, with 11 nucleotides matching TRBD1. J lost 4 bases, V lost 5 bases, and 8 bases had no gene match. CDR1 SEHNR and CDR2 FQNEAQ come from the germline V gene (reference sequence). CDR3 size: 16 residues.

V gene TRBV3-1 combines with J gene TRBJ2-5; possibly TRBD1 for D (5 bases). This CDR3 is built from 14 residues. Germline CDR1 is LGHDT and CDR2 is YNNKEL (reference sequence). V dropped 0 bases and J dropped 10 bases, with 15 bases sitting between them. The CDR3 sequence is CASSQDSRTPFQYF. The CDR3 DNA follows: TGTGCCAGCAGCCAAGATTCCCGGACACCATTCCAGTACTTC.

V usage is TRBV5-1 and J usage is TRBJ2-3; possibly TRBD2 for D (6 bases). The germline V and J ends were trimmed by 3 bases and 0 bases, with 11 bases remaining between them. Germline assignment: CDR1 SGHRS and CDR2 YFSETQ. The CDR3 totals 15 residues. DNA for the CDR3: TGCGCCAGCAGCTGGGGACTTCCTAGCACAGATACGCAGTATTTT. This codes for CASSWGLPSTDTQYF.

There are many counts of this clonotype. J is TRBJ1-2 and V is TRBV12-3 or TRBV12-4; D might be TRBD1 (6 bases). Trimming removed 5 bases from V and 7 bases from J, with 14 bases in between. CDR3 size: 13 residues. This CDR3 is CASSPTGKGGYTF. CDR3 coding DNA: TGTGCCAGCAGTCCTACAGGGAAAGGTGGCTACACCTTC.

This clonotype came up a few times. This chain joins TRBV20-1 and TRBJ2-3; the match to TRBD2 covers 7 bases. This CDR3 is built from 16 residues. V dropped 1 base and J dropped 0; count of bases not matched to a gene: 7. Germline CDR1 and CDR2: DFQATT and SNEGSKA (reference sequence). CDR3 coding DNA: TGCAGTGCTAGAGTAGCGGGTATCACTAGCACAGATACGCAGTATTTT. This codes for CSARVAGITSTDTQYF.

The chain has TRBV18 and TRBJ2-7; TRBD1 might be the D (5 bases). The CDR3 is made up of 14 amino acids. Trimming left V 6 bases short and J 6 bases short, with 18 bases between. Germline V gives CDR1 KGHSH, CDR2 LQKENI. CDR3 sequence: CASSVQGYSGEQYF. CDR3 DNA sequence: TGTGCCAGCTCGGTCCAGGGCTATTCGGGCGAGCAGTACTTC.

V usage is TRBV10-3 and J usage is TRBJ2-6; the D gene is possibly TRBD1 (6 bases). Looked up from germline, CDR1 is ENHRY and CDR2 is SYGVKD. This CDR3 region has 19 residues. V gave up 8 bases and J gave up 0 bases, with 23 bases separating them. CDR3 sequence: CAIGRRDTASLSGANVLTF. Here the CDR3 DNA reads TGTGCCATCGGACGCCGGGACACCGCATCACTCTCTGGGGCCAACGTCCTGACTTTC.

This clonotype was seen repeatedly, ten times or more. The chain uses TRBV6-5 and TRBJ1-1, with D perhaps matching TRBD1 (6 bases). Trimming removed 4 bases at V and 2 bases at J, with 11 bases between. Germline CDR1 is MNHEY and CDR2 is SVGAGI. The CDR3 spans 14 residues. CDR3 sequence reads: CASSLDRLNTEAFF. CDR3 nucleotide sequence: TGTGCCAGCAGTTTAGACAGGCTAAACACTGAAGCTTTCTTT.

The CDR3, as DNA: TGTGCCAGCAGTCGAACTGGGGCCAACGTCCTGACTTTC. Translated: CASSRTGANVLTF. This chain connects TRBV6-4 to TRBJ2-6; D is unresolved. There are 13 residues in the CDR3. The ends were cut back, 5 bases at V and 2 bases at J, with 4 bases in the middle. CDR1 is MRHNA, CDR2 SNTAGT, per germline.

The chain has TRBV12-1 and TRBJ2-1; whether TRBD1, the table's D call, matches the DNA was not checked. TRBV12-1 is designated a pseudogene. The CDR3 consists of 13 residues. CDR3 sequence (DNA): TGTGCCAGCAGCTTTGATCTGGGCGATGAGCAGTTCTTC. It yields the protein CASSFDLGDEQFF.

A few counts support this clonotype. This chain links TRBV6-5 with TRBJ1-5; the D gene is possibly TRBD1 (6 bases). The CDR3 spans 15 residues. Trimming removed 0 bases from V and 3 bases from J, with 9 bases in between. Germline V gives CDR1 MNHEY, CDR2 SVGAGI. The chain's CDR3 is CASSYSWGANQPQHF. CDR3 nucleotides: TGTGCCAGCAGTTACTCATGGGGGGCCAATCAGCCCCAGCATTTT.

CDR3 protein: CSAQSPDNDETQYF. CDR3 DNA: TGCAGTGCACAGAGCCCGGACAACGACGAGACCCAGTACTTC. The chain has TRBV20-1 and TRBJ2-5; a weak D match, TRBD1 (5 bases). CDR1 and CDR2 from the germline V gene are DFQATT and SNEGSKA (reference sequence). V dropped 6 bases and J dropped 5 bases, with 19 bases sitting between them. The CDR3 loop spans 14 amino acids.

This chain connects TRBV28 to TRBJ2-7; D is unclear. The CDR3 is 16 residues long. Trimming cost V 4 bases and J 3 bases, with 19 bases left between them. Germline lookup yields CDR1 MDHEN and CDR2 SYDVKM. CDR3: CASSSLGRISLYEQYF. In nucleotides, the CDR3 is TGTGCCAGCAGTTCGTTGGGCCGAATCTCCCTCTACGAGCAGTACTTC. The full variable domain, completed using reference TRBV28 and TRBJ2-7, is DVKVTQSSRYLVKRTGEKVFLECVQDMDHENMFWYRQDPGLGLRLIYFSYDVKMKEKGDIPEGYSVSREKKERFSLILESASTNQTSMYLCASSSLGRISLYEQYFGPGTRLTVT.

The genes are TRBV20-1 and TRBJ2-7, with 7 nucleotides matching TRBD1. The CDR3 is 13 amino acids. Germline V CDR1 and CDR2: DFQATT, SNEGSKA (reference sequence). V lost 6 bases and J lost 1; bases outside the gene matches: 6. The CDR3 coding sequence is TGCAGTGCGACAGGGAGAAAGTCCTACGAGCAGTACTTC. It yields the protein CSATGRKSYEQYF.

This chain links TRBV12-3 or TRBV12-4 with TRBJ2-3; weak D call: TRBD2 (7 bases). This CDR3 region has 14 residues. With 8 bases removed from V and 4 bases from J, the gap between germline ends came to 16 bases. Here the CDR3 reads CASRGGGWADTQYF. CDR3 bases: TGTGCCAGCCGAGGGGGGGGCTGGGCAGATACGCAGTATTTT.

This clonotype turned up a few times. This chain connects TRBV11-2 to TRBJ2-4, with 7 bases that match TRBD1. The germline V gene has CDR1 SGHAT and CDR2 FQNNGV. V dropped 3 bases and J dropped 4; count of bases not matched to a gene: 0. This CDR3 is built from 13 residues. The CDR3 DNA follows: TGTGCCAGCAGCTTGGGACAGAAAAACATTCAGTACTTC. This codes for CASSLGQKNIQYF.

This clonotype was seen only a few times. This rearrangement joins TRBV9 to TRBJ2-1, with D possibly TRBD2 on 6 matching bases. Germline CDR1 SGDLS, CDR2 YYNGEE. The CDR3 contains 15 residues. V lost 0 bases and J lost 3, with 10 bases in between. In nucleotides, the CDR3 is TGTGCCAGCAGCGTAGGCGGGAATAGCTACAATGAGCAGTTCTTC. Encoded protein: CASSVGGNSYNEQFF.

The table lists this clonotype with a few counts. The chain combines TRBV11-1 with TRBJ2-7, with D perhaps matching TRBD2 (5 bases). Germline V lookup: CDR1 SGHAT, CDR2 FQDESV (reference sequence). Trimming took 3 bases from V and 6 from J, leaving 12 bases between them. There are 13 residues in the CDR3. CDR3 coding DNA: TGTGCCAGCAGCTTTAGCGTCGTGGGCGAGCAGTACTTC. It specifies CASSFSVVGEQYF.

The chain combines TRBV9 with TRBJ2-1, with unresolved D. Germline V lookup: CDR1 SGDLS, CDR2 YYNGEE. The CDR3 sequence is 12 residues long. Trimming removed 0 bases from V and 7 bases from J, with 5 bases in between. The CDR3 sequence: CASSVAMNEQFF. Here the CDR3 DNA reads TGTGCCAGCAGCGTAGCGATGAATGAGCAGTTCTTC.

Written as DNA, the CDR3 is TGTGCCAGCAGCTTAAGGTTTGGGGACGCCTTGGAAGCTTTCTTT. It specifies CASSLRFGDALEAFF. The V and J genes are TRBV7-2 and TRBJ1-1; D is perhaps TRBD1 (5 bases). Germline V gene lookup returns CDR1 SGHTA and CDR2 FQGNSA. This CDR3 has 15 amino acids. Between the trimmed V and J ends, which lost 2 bases and 8 bases, there was a span of 18 bases.

V usage is TRBV7-9 and J usage is TRBJ1-2; D is unclear. Germline-derived CDR1 and CDR2 are SEHNR and FQNEAQ (reference sequence). Trimming shortened V by 3 bases and J by 4 bases, and 9 bases separated the two germline ends. The CDR3 runs to 13 residues. The CDR3 nucleotides are TGTGCCAGCAGCTTGTCCGGGGTCTATGGCTACACCTTC. Its translation is CASSLSGVYGYTF. The whole variable domain, filled in from reference TRBV7-9 and TRBJ1-2, reads DTGVSQNPRHKITKRGQNVTFRCDPISEHNRLYWYRQTLGQGPEFLTYFQNEAQLEKSRLLSDRFSAERPKGSFSTLEIQRTEQGDSAMYLCASSLSGVYGYTFGSGTRLTVV.

This clonotype was seen more than once but under ten times. This rearrangement joins TRBV15 to TRBJ1-5, with D possibly matching TRBD1 (5 bases). The CDR3 covers 15 residues. Germline V gives CDR1 LNHNV, CDR2 YYDKDF (reference sequence). V was shortened by 0 bases and J by 5 bases, with 11 bases between the two germline ends. CDR3 amino acids: CATSRDRRGYQPQHF. In nucleotides, the CDR3 is TGTGCCACCAGCAGAGATCGGAGGGGATATCAGCCCCAGCATTTT.

The chain is built from TRBV5-6 and TRBJ2-2, with TRBD2 identical over 7 bases. Germline CDR1 and CDR2: SGHDT and YYEEEE. With 0 bases clipped from V and 5 bases from J, the junction kept 7 bases outside the gene matches. This CDR3 comprises 16 residues. The chain's CDR3 is CASSLDPAGRTGELFF. The CDR3 DNA reads TGTGCCAGCAGCTTGGATCCAGCGGGGAGAACCGGGGAGCTGTTTTTT.

This clonotype appeared a few times. V is TRBV12-3 or TRBV12-4 and J is TRBJ2-3; D unclear. This CDR3 has 13 residues. Trimming left V 10 bases short and J 4 bases short, with 15 bases between. CDR3 nucleotides: TGTGCCACTGCGGCGGCTTATGCAGATACGCAGTATTTT. Encoded protein: CATAAAYADTQYF.